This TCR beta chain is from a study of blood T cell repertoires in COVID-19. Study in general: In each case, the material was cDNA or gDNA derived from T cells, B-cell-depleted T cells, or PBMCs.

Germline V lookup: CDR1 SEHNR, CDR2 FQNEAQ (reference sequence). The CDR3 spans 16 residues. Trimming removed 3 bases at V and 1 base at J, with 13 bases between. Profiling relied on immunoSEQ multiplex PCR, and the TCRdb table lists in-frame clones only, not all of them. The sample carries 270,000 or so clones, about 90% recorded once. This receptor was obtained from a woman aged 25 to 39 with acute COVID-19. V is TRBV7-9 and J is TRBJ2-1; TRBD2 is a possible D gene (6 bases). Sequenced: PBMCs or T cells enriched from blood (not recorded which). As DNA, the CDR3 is TGTGCCAGCAGCTTCTCACTAGCACTTTCCTACAATGAGCAGTTCTTC. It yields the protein CASSFSLALSYNEQFF.